This T cell receptor beta chain was sequenced in a study of T cells in Graves' hyperthyroidism and ophthalmopathy (dated by TCRdb to the late 2010s). Study-level background: Peripheral blood samples were taken at initial diagnosis, before any treatment was given. TCR V-J signatures able to tell the groups apart were searched for in a discovery cohort of 100 patients, of whom roughly 42 had Graves' ophthalmopathy and 55 to 65 had stable Graves' hyperthyroidism. In addition, the study compared T-cell repertoires in thyroid tissue and in blood from about 6 Graves' hyperthyroidism patients. Whether ophthalmopathy could be predicted prospectively was tested in an independent validation cohort made up of roughly 19 hyperthyroidism patients plus 17 patients who later progressed to ophthalmopathy. The paper describes TCR Vbeta CDR3 sequencing of fewer than 150 peripheral blood samples, made up of around 41 ophthalmopathy patients, approximately 73 hyperthyroidism patients and 17 progressor patients. For training and testing, the 100 or so patients in the discovery cohort were randomly divided in a 7:3 ratio. Once sampling was done, hyperthyroidism patients were given methimazole at a starting dose of 30 mg daily, whereas ophthalmopathy patients were given high-dose intravenous methylprednisolone. The research as a whole found: Sample size was not statistically predetermined, and blinding of investigators to group allocation was not performed. In validation, the model predicted progression to ophthalmopathy with 55% to 71% sensitivity and around 72% specificity, a median of about 6 months before onset. Most expanded thyroid clonotypes (frequency above 0.001) were also found in blood, which suggests that blood repertoires may mirror thyroid immune responses. A model built on a 13 V-J signature distinguished ophthalmopathy from stable hyperthyroidism, reaching approximately 89% sensitivity and around 82% specificity in cross-validation and 80%/75% in testing.

Stable Graves' hyperthyroidism was defined as no progression to ophthalmopathy during 18 months of follow-up. The hyperthyroidism patients were between 18 and 65 years old and newly diagnosed, with a disease duration of less than 2 months. Any patient with an uncontrolled infection, another autoimmune disease, pregnancy or lactation was excluded. Diagnoses relied on clinical symptoms, serum thyroxine and TRAb, thyroid ultrasound and orbital computed tomography. PBMCs were separated from under 11 ml of fresh peripheral blood using Ficoll-Paque density gradient centrifugation. Total RNA was extracted with Trizol reagent, and quality was checked on an Agilent 2100 Bioanalyzer. The TCR beta CDR3 regions were amplified from RNA transcripts. The first round of RT-PCR for the TCR CDR3 was performed with the HTBI primer set and the Qiagen OneStep RT-PCR kit. Libraries were constructed in a second round of multiplex PCR, after which size selection and purification were carried out. The libraries were sequenced on an Illumina HiSeq2000 using paired-end 100 bp reads. The paper's processing steps were these. Raw data were processed with SOAPnuke, discarding reads with adapters, uncalled bases, mean Phred below 15, or no exact constant-primer or identifier match. COPE v1.2.5 was used to merge high-quality paired reads, and clonotypes were defined as unique nucleotide sequences. MiTCR v1.1 was used to align clonotypes to the IMGT TRBV, TRBD and TRBJ reference segments. The analysis included only V-J combinations with a frequency above 0.0001, which together covered 98% to 99.2% of the repertoires. A TCS score was defined as the ratio between F50 (clonal expansion) and ExV (chaos), using BLOSUM62-based TCRdist between CDR3 peptides within each V-J. Welch's t-statistics and random forest reduced 514 V-J features to roughly 13, which were used in a naive Bayes classifier (R e1071). Thyroid-blood repertoire similarity was quantified with the Morisita-Horn index. The public reads were quality trimmed at Q25 with fastp and then assembled into clones with MiXCR by TCRdb, keeping productive beta chains. One record per CDR3 amino acid sequence lists the most common genes and DNA. Here the V and J calls rest on TCRdb's processing, not on the authors' analysis. The sample table contains hundreds of thousands of distinct CDR3 sequences; only one count was recorded for approximately 40% of them. In total, the top ten clones hold around a third of the sample.

In the germline V gene, CDR1 corresponds to SGHRS and CDR2 to YFSETQ. The CDR3 has 16 amino acids, counting the end cysteine and phenylalanine. The kept DNA is CDR3 alone, 48 bases in frame from the first base. Trimmed from V: 1 base; trimmed from J: 4 bases; junction bases lacking a gene match: 9. This clonotype was counted a single time. Its antigen is still unknown. Base quality data are lacking; no much larger clone is found one base away. One read provides weak support. Recombination linked TRBV5-1 to TRBJ2-5, with 8 central nucleotides matching TRBD2. This TCR derives from a middle-aged woman with Graves' hyperthyroidism. The sample consisted of blood. In nucleotides, the sequence is TGCGCCAGCAGCTTGAGGGCGGGAGGATCGGGAGAGACCCAGTACTTC. This yields the protein CASSLRAGGSGETQYF.